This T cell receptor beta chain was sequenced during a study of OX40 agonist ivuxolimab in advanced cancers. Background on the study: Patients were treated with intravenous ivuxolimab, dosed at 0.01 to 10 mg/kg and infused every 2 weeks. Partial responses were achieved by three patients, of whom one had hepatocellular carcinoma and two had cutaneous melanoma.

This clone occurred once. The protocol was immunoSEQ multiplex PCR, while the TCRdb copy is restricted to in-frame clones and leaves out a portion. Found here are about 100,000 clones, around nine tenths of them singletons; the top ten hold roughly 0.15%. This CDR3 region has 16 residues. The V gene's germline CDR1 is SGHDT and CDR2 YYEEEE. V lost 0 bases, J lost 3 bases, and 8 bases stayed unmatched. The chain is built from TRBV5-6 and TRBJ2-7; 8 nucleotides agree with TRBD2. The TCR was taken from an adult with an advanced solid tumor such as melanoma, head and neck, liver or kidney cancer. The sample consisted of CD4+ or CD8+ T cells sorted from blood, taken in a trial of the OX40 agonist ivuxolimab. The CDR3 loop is CASSLVGSGTFYEQYF. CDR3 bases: TGTGCCAGCAGCTTGGTAGGTAGCGGGACCTTCTACGAGCAGTACTTC.